This T cell receptor beta chain appears in the sequencing data of a study of cytomegalovirus exposure and HLA in healthy donors listed by TCRdb under 2017. In the study overall: An earlier analysis of under 600 of the donors reported approximately 290 Gb of sequence data and 117 million unique TCR beta sequences from some 180 million T cells. Every repertoire in the discovery cohort had been generated on one and the same sequencing platform. The study profiled the T cell repertoires of more than 500 subjects by immunosequencing and related them to cytomegalovirus serostatus. Class I and class II HLA loci were covered by the typing at four-digit resolution. Several DR-DQ haplotypes were handled as single units for association and clustering because linkage in the cohort was strong. In an earlier analysis of a few hundred of the donors, high-throughput TCR beta sequencing was used to judge whether each TCR beta V gene segment behaved as functional or pseudogenic. The number of typed donors differed by locus: roughly 629-630 for A, B, C, DRB1 and DQB1; 500 to 550 for DQA1; 606 for DPA1; and some 450 for DPB1. On average, roughly 250,000 unique TCR beta nucleotide sequences were sequenced per donor among 350 to 400 genotyped donors of the cohort, with around 19% of those sequences being non-productive. A later genetic analysis took genome-wide SNP genotypes for about 65% of the roughly 670 donors and used that subset as a discovery cohort. In a later analysis, previously published TCR beta repertoires from 600 to 850 donors were re-analyzed and high-resolution HLA genotyping was added so that TCR occurrence patterns could be studied. Along with the roughly 700-subject first cohort, a separate validation cohort of about 110 different subjects was used. The study combined high-throughput TCR immunosequencing, statistical association of individual TCRs with disease status, and machine learning to predict cytomegalovirus infection status. Donor age, sex, ethnicity and CMV serostatus were compiled alongside the repertoire data. The study aimed to test whether signatures of past pathogen exposure could be identified by cataloging public T cell receptors. Roughly 300 gigabases of sequencing data and tens of millions of unique TCR sequences were included in an early release covering roughly 600 HLA-typed donors. Among the roughly 400 genotyped donors, approximately 77% belonged to the genetic ancestry cluster associated with self-reported Caucasian donors. The later analysis used no new phenotypic data to find candidate immune exposures, relying instead on TCR beta sequences and their occurrence across donors.

The cohort consisted of 600 or so healthy bone marrow donors. At the time of sampling, every cohort member was nominally healthy, though immune exposures that went unrecorded were likely present. The donor tested CMV seropositive and was one of the 289 seropositive cohort members. A peripheral blood sample was collected from each donor, and TCR beta sequencing was performed on peripheral blood mononuclear cells. The Qiagen DNeasy Blood Extraction Kit was used to extract genomic DNA from the blood cell samples. Concerning this clone: Its specific antigen is unknown. A read error may account for a junction end that differs from germline.

The CDR3 numbers 14 residues from cysteine through phenylalanine. The kept DNA is CDR3 alone, 42 bases in frame from the first base. CDR1 and CDR2 were assigned from the germline V gene (reference sequence) as LNHDA and SQIVND. To prepare the library, the immunoSEQ multiplex PCR assay was applied. A mixture of 60 forward primers for TCR Vbeta segments and 13 reverse primers for TCR Jbeta segments was used in the multiplex PCR. Amplification of the CDR3 region of rearranged TCR beta genes was performed with a multiplex PCR assay on genomic DNA. On the Illumina HiSeq System, the amplified TCR beta libraries were sequenced as 87-base-pair reads. For the original study's pipeline: A later analysis counted tens of millions of unique TCR beta chains across the approximately 700 repertoires, and some 12 million of these chains were shared by at least two donors. Raw reads were error-corrected and collapsed into unique sequences by a nearest-neighbor algorithm in which closely related sequences were merged to remove PCR and sequencing errors. CDR3 sequences were aligned to IMGT reference sequences to assign V, D and J gene segments. For a sequence to be retained, at least a six-nucleotide match to both a V gene segment and a J gene segment was required. Rearrangements were classified as productive when the CDR3 lacked stop codons and remained in frame with V and J, and all other rearrangements were classified as non-productive. Following IMGT convention, CDR3 was defined as the stretch from the second conserved V-encoded cysteine to the conserved J-encoded phenylalanine. Sequences without an unambiguous match to a single V gene segment were excluded from the earlier analysis of approximately 600 of the donors. An earlier analysis of a few hundred of the donors called V segments functional above 56.7% productive rearrangements and segregating when the between-donor standard deviation exceeded 5%. A statistical classification framework was built for diagnosing cytomegalovirus status from the catalog of TCR beta chain sequences. In a later analysis, TCR nucleotide sequences were compared against IMGT/GENE-DB human TR gene sequences so that V and J genes could be assigned. The TCRdist pipeline was used in a later analysis to assign CDR3 sequences and most-parsimonious VDJ recombination scenarios. In a later analysis, every TCR beta chain was defined by the combination of its CDR3 amino acid sequence and its V-gene family, and reads without a unique V-gene family were dropped. A later analysis removed 600 or so highly shared, low-generation-probability nucleotide sequences to deal with suspected cross-contamination and a sequencing artifact. In a later analysis, a clonal expansion index for each public chain was calculated from normalized within-repertoire ranks of inferred template counts. In a later analysis, generation probabilities were computed with a VDJ recombination model fitted to out-of-frame rearrangements, and the resulting probabilities were checked against IGoR. A later analysis scored TCR-TCR, TCR-HLA and TCR-CMV co-occurrence with hypergeometric tests, applying a repertoire-size bias correction to TCR pairs. In a later analysis, false discovery rates were estimated by permuting HLA or CMV assignments 20 times. A later analysis grouped co-occurring TCRs with DBSCAN, adding TCRdist sequence similarity when clustering within HLA-allele-positive subsets. Repertoires with fewer than 30,000 or more than 120,000 public chains, plus five repertoires with anomalous nucleotide sharing, were excluded from co-occurrence clustering. TCRdb mirrors the immuneACCESS table, restricted to in-frame sequences. Some clones are absent from its copies; in checked studies, under half trace to an unresolved V gene, and the reason for the others is unknown. V and J calls and clone size are those listed in that table; D and trimming were worked out from the DNA. Across this sample there are roughly 250,000 clones, with 70% to 90% seen only once. The leading ten clones occupy 2% of the sample.

What the authors observed across the whole study: At a false discovery rate of 0.05, a later analysis linked roughly 17,000 TCR beta sequences to specific HLA alleles. HLA typing was unavailable for some donors at each locus, so association tests used only the typed subset. Most TCR sequences were seen in very few donors, while some public TCRs were found in many individuals. Because the 87-base-pair reads could not distinguish some IMGT-functional V segments, including TRBV6-2 and TRBV6-3, those segments were excluded. An earlier analysis of approximately 540 of the donors showed that most TCR beta V segments appeared in productive rearrangements either about 87% or about 30% of the time, which broadly matched IMGT annotations. According to a later analysis, most CMV-associated TCR beta chains appeared to be HLA-restricted, and the HLA associations seemed to be driven largely by CMV exposure. Because counts were too low, around 17 rarely observed V segments, including chromosome 9 orphons, were left out of the earlier analysis of 500 to 650 of the donors. A total of fewer than 200 TCR beta chains were listed by the study as associated with cytomegalovirus. A few of the identified cytomegalovirus-associated TCR beta chains were confirmed in vitro to be specific for cytomegalovirus antigens. When HLA alleles, especially DR and DQ, strongly co-occurred, TCR associations were difficult to assign to individual alleles. In a later genetic analysis, fewer N-insertions in productive TCRs were reported among donors in an Asian-associated ancestry cluster than the roughly 640-donor mean. A further reported finding was that TCR beta sequences accurately predicted the HLA-A and HLA-B alleles for most subjects in the first cohort. A cluster of highly shared sequence variants was judged likely to represent a technical artifact of the sequencing pipeline. Compared with equally common non-associated chains, HLA-associated TCR beta chains in a later analysis were more clonally expanded and had lower generation probabilities. According to a later analysis, parvovirus B19, influenza, CMV and Epstein-Barr virus appeared linked to several top co-occurrence clusters. In a later analysis, the rate of TCR association differed among HLA loci, with DRB1 alleles having the most associated TCRs and HLA-C alleles having the fewest. In this cohort, only TCR beta chains were sequenced, and detectable features were limited by the absence of alpha or paired-chain data. CMV serostatus was the only immune exposure information available for the cohort. Presence/absence analyses assumed roughly uniform sequencing depth across donors, an assumption that may not hold. The authors suggested that the approach could potentially be extended to other disease states and immunological phenotypes. In both the original and validation cohorts, the classifier was reported to diagnose cytomegalovirus status with high specificity and sensitivity. V-gene and J-gene trimming of TCR beta chains was associated with a missense DCLRE1C variant in a later genetic analysis, and the association was replicated in an independent cohort. Linkage disequilibrium might explain the correlated functional status among segregating V segments, but an unknown experimental factor could not be excluded.

The origin of this receptor is a woman aged 40 to 50 in good health and CMV-seropositive. Sequencing was performed on PBMCs. This chain joins TRBV19 to TRBJ2-7, with a weak D call of TRBD2 (5 bases match). DNA sequence: TGTGCCAGTAGTATAGTCGCGGACTCCCACGAGCAGTACTTC. Translated, this gives CASSIVADSHEQYF.